Detailed here is one T cell receptor beta chain. Its matching antigen is unknown. The source of the sample is a study of CD8+ T cells in alopecia areata. Study results and limitations: Against the mouse data, patients shared TCRs less clearly, possibly for HLA reasons.

Isolated RNA was reverse transcribed into cDNA used as the sequencing template. Some clones are missing from TCRdb's copy, which holds only in-frame ones; the method was immunoSEQ multiplex PCR. The sample includes over 90,000 clones, 55% of them seen just once. CDR3 size: 14 residues. CDR1 and CDR2 (germline): MGHDK, SYGVNS. V lost 4 bases and J lost 7, with 13 bases in between. The sequence came from a human donor in good health. The sample consisted of CD4+ T cells sorted from blood. The rearrangement uses TRBV25-1 and TRBJ1-4; D remains ambiguous. DNA of the CDR3: TGTGCCAGCAGTGGGAGAACAGTAGGTGAAAAACTGTTTTTT. Its protein product is CASSGRTVGEKLFF.